The next 24 T cell receptor beta chains were all read from a single sample in a study of persistence of HIV-infected CD4 T cells. These receptors have no identified antigens. The libraries were made with immunoSEQ version 4 in survey mode. Data came from immunoSEQ multiplex PCR; TCRdb stores just in-frame clones and leaves some out. The sample consists of under 20,000 clones, over 55% of them appearing once. Overlapping HIV-1 Gag 15-mer peptides at about 1 ug per peptide per mL were used. Sorting of responding CD4+ T cells relied on upregulated CD40 ligand together with CD69. This sample comprised CD4+ T cells sorted from PBMCs after roughly 18-hour stimulation, obtained from a patient who received antiretroviral therapy. These receptors came from an adult woman with HIV who was CMV-seropositive.

V is TRBV6-5 and J is TRBJ1-1, with 8 bases identical to TRBD1. CDR1 and CDR2 (germline): MNHEY, SVGAGI. CDR3 length: 16 residues. V gave up 2 bases and J gave up 1 base; unmatched junction bases: 6. This chain's CDR3 is CASSYRRDRRNTEAFF. CDR3 bases: TGTGCCAGCAGTTACCGGAGGGACAGGCGGAACACTGAAGCTTTCTTT.

A few counts support this clone. CDR3 DNA: TGTGCCAGCAGTCCTAGAGACAGGGCCCTCTATGGCTACACCTTC. Protein product: CASSPRDRALYGYTF. The chain links TRBV28 to TRBJ1-2; 7 positions agree with TRBD1. Germline values: CDR1 MDHEN, CDR2 SYDVKM. The CDR3 sequence is 15 residues long. The trim removed 5 bases at V and 4 bases at J, leaving 10 bases unmatched.

The V call is TRBV29-1, the J call TRBJ2-1; 10 nucleotides match TRBD2. The CDR3 has 14 residues. V was pared by 4 bases and J by 6 bases, with 6 bases of the junction left unmatched. The germline gives CDR1 SQVTM, CDR2 ANQGSEA. CDR3: CSVAQRGGLNEQFF. The CDR3 DNA reads TGCAGCGTTGCCCAGCGGGGGGGCCTCAATGAGCAGTTCTTC.

The V call is TRBV5-1, the J call TRBJ1-2, with D unclear. The CDR3 has 14 amino acids. CDR1 is SGHRS, CDR2 YFSETQ, per germline. Trimming cost V 1 base and J 2 bases, with 9 bases left between them. The CDR3 spells CASSLNDGNYGYTF. The CDR3 DNA is TGCGCCAGCAGCTTGAACGACGGAAACTATGGCTACACCTTC.

The CDR3 DNA sequence: TGTGCCAGCAGGCCTAGGGACAGAGTTTTCGAGCAGTACGTC. Protein sequence: CASRPRDRVFEQYV. The rearrangement links TRBV28 to TRBJ2-7; 7 positions match TRBD1. This CDR3 contains 14 residues. V lost 6 bases, J lost 6 bases, and 11 bases stayed unmatched. Germline V lookup: CDR1 MDHEN, CDR2 SYDVKM.

The gene calls are TRBV5-1 and TRBJ1-1; D gene unclear. Germline CDR1 SGHRS, CDR2 YFSETQ. Trimming shortened V by 3 bases and J by 3 bases, and 9 bases separated the two germline ends. This CDR3 has 13 residues. Written as DNA, the CDR3 is TGCGCCAGCAGCTCTGGGAGGCACACTGAAGCTTTCTTT. Its protein product is CASSSGRHTEAFF.

The chain is built from TRBV3-1 (or the pseudogene TRBV3-2) and TRBJ1-2; maybe TRBD1 (5 bases). Trimming cost V 4 bases and J 8 bases, with 14 bases left between them. Looked up from germline, CDR1 is LGHDT and CDR2 is YNNKEL (reference sequence). The length of the CDR3 is 13 residues. The CDR3 DNA reads as TGTGCCAGCAGCCTGGGACGGACTATGGGCTACACCTTC. This translates into CASSLGRTMGYTF.

This clone has just a few counts. The chain combines TRBV4-2 with TRBJ2-1; either TRBD1 or TRBD2 may supply D (5 bases each). The germline V gene has CDR1 LGHNA and CDR2 YNFKEQ. The CDR3 runs 13 residues. The V gene lost 1 base and the J gene lost 10 bases, with 11 bases spanning the gap. Written as DNA, the CDR3 is TGTGCCAGCAGCCAAGCCACCGGGACCGAGCAGTTCTTC. It is translated as CASSQATGTEQFF.

The chain recombines TRBV6-5 with TRBJ2-7, with TRBD1 as a possible D gene (6 bases). The length of the CDR3 is 13 residues. Trimming shortened V by 7 bases and J by 0 bases, and 10 bases separated the two germline ends. Germline V gives CDR1 MNHEY, CDR2 SVGAGI. The CDR3 DNA is TGTGCCAGCACCAGGGGTAGCTCCTACGAGCAGTACTTC. It codes for CASTRGSSYEQYF.

V usage is TRBV19 and J usage is TRBJ1-5; D ambiguous. The CDR3 is 15 residues long. V was shortened by 4 bases and J by 1 base, with 11 bases between the two germline ends. Germline CDR1 LNHDA, CDR2 SQIVND (reference sequence). The CDR3 DNA reads TGTGCCAGTAGTAGGGAGGGCCCCAGCAATCAGCCCCAGCATTTT. Its translation is CASSREGPSNQPQHF.

The chain recombines TRBV5-1 with TRBJ1-5, with a possible D match to TRBD1 (5 bases). Trimming stripped 0 bases from V and 3 bases from J, with 10 bases between. The CDR3 is made up of 15 amino acids. The germline gives CDR1 SGHRS, CDR2 YFSETQ. DNA of the CDR3: TGCGCCAGCAGCTTGGATGGGGCCCCCAATCAGCCCCAGCATTTT. This sequence encodes CASSLDGAPNQPQHF. The full variable domain, with the rest looked up from reference TRBV5-1 and TRBJ1-5, is KAGVTQTPRYLIKTRGQQVTLSCSPISGHRSVSWYQQTPGQGLQFLFEYFSETQRNKGNFPGRFSGRQFSNSRSEMNVSTLELGDSALYLCASSLDGAPNQPQHFGDGTRLSIL.

This chain connects TRBV6-5 to TRBJ1-5; 10 nucleotides match TRBD1. In germline, CDR1 is MNHEY, CDR2 SVGAGI. The ends lost 6 bases at V and 11 bases at J; junction bases unmatched: 10. CDR3 length: 14 amino acids. CDR3 amino acids: CASSPPPGQGTQHF. The CDR3 DNA is TGTGCCAGCAGCCCCCCTCCGGGACAGGGGACCCAGCATTTT.

In its sample, this clone ranks as medium-sized. The chain couples TRBV25-1 to TRBJ2-2; no clear D. Per germline, CDR1 MGHDK and CDR2 SYGVNS. The CDR3 covers 12 residues. The V end lost 5 bases, the J end lost 6 bases, and 7 bases lay between the germline ends. The CDR3 DNA is TGTGCCAGCAGTATAACCCCCGGGGAGCTGTTTTTT. Amino acids: CASSITPGELFF.

This clone has only a few counts. This chain uses TRBV6-4 with TRBJ2-3; D uncertain. There are 14 residues in the CDR3. CDR1 is MRHNA and CDR2 is SNTAGT in the germline V gene. V lost 5 bases, J lost 1 base, and 10 bases lay in between. CDR3 DNA: TGTGCCAGCAGTCTCGACTCAGGCACAGATACGCAGTATTTT. Translated, it gives CASSLDSGTDTQYF.

This rearrangement joins TRBV5-4 to TRBJ2-1; TRBD2 matches 15 bases. With V trimmed by 3 bases and J by 4 bases, 14 bases remained unmatched. CDR3 length: 20 amino acids. Germline assignment: CDR1 SGHNT and CDR2 YYREEE (reference sequence). The CDR3 coding sequence is TGTGCCAGCAGCTCAAAGGGACTAGCGGGGGGTGGTACCCTTTACAATGAGCAGTTCTTC. As protein: CASSSKGLAGGGTLYNEQFF.

This clone was detected only a few times. The genes are TRBV7-2 and TRBJ2-7, with D perhaps matching TRBD2 (5 bases). V gave up 1 base and J gave up 0 bases, with 10 bases separating them. This CDR3 spans 15 amino acids. CDR1 and CDR2 from the germline V gene are SGHTA and FQGNSA. CDR3 coding DNA: TGTGCCAGCAGCTTAGGAGGGCAGGCCTCCTACGAGCAGTACGTC. This encodes CASSLGGQASYEQYV.

This clone was seen only a few times. The gene calls are TRBV5-1 and TRBJ1-6; D is uncertain. From germline, CDR1 is SGHRS and CDR2 YFSETQ. The CDR3 spans 15 residues. V was shortened by 1 base and J by 10 bases, with 15 bases between the two germline ends. Written as DNA, the CDR3 is TGCGCCAGCAGCTTGTTGCCCTACAGCCACTCACCCCTCCACTTT. It translates to CASSLLPYSHSPLHF.

A single count supports this clone. The chain is built from TRBV20-1 and TRBJ1-2; D unclear. Trimming removed 3 bases from V and 4 bases from J, with 9 bases in between. The CDR3 spans 12 residues. Per the germline V gene, CDR1 is DFQATT and CDR2 is SNEGSKA (reference sequence). CDR3 loop: CSASPEGYGYTF. The CDR3 nucleotides are TGCAGTGCTAGTCCCGAGGGCTATGGCTACACCTTC.

V gene TRBV5-1 combines with J gene TRBJ2-2, with TRBD2 matching 8 bases. V was clipped by 2 bases and J by 2 bases; unmatched bases: 2. The CDR3 extends over 15 amino acids. Germline CDR1 is SGHRS and CDR2 is YFSETQ. CDR3 protein: CASSFAGGNTGELFF. The CDR3 region has the DNA TGCGCCAGCAGCTTCGCGGGGGGTAACACCGGGGAGCTGTTTTTT.

The chain carries TRBV30 and TRBJ1-2; 8 positions agree with TRBD1. This CDR3 is built from 13 residues. From germline, CDR1 is GTSNPN and CDR2 SVGIG (reference sequence). V lost 5 bases to trimming and J lost 4 bases; unmatched junction nucleotides: 6. In DNA, the CDR3 is TGTGCCTGGGGGACAGGCGCGGGCTATGGCTACACCTTC. Its translation: CAWGTGAGYGYTF.

The chain joins TRBV7-6 to TRBJ2-7, with D possibly being TRBD2 (5 bases). The CDR3 contains 15 residues. Trimming removed 5 bases at V and 0 bases at J, with 14 bases between. In germline, CDR1 is SGHVS, CDR2 FNYEAQ. CDR3 protein: CASSPRAGSSYEQYF. CDR3 DNA sequence: TGTGCCAGCAGCCCTCGGGCGGGCAGCTCCTACGAGCAGTACTTC.

The genes are TRBV6-5 and TRBJ2-7, with D tentatively TRBD2 (5 bases). The germline V gene has CDR1 MNHEY and CDR2 SVGAGI. Trimming took 2 bases from V and 3 from J, leaving 11 bases between them. The CDR3 consists of 14 residues. CDR3 loop: CASSYGGPGYEQYF. CDR3 in DNA: TGTGCCAGCAGTTACGGCGGGCCGGGCTACGAGCAGTACTTC.

Worth noting for this clone: Other DNA sequences in this sample translate to the same CDR3. The V and J genes are TRBV18 and TRBJ1-5; D may be TRBD1 (5 bases). Trimming stripped 2 bases from V and 4 bases from J, with 9 bases between. This CDR3 spans 14 amino acids. Germline V CDR1 and CDR2: KGHSH, LQKENI. CDR3 coding DNA: TGTGCCAGCTCACCAGGGGGAAGGAATCAGCCCCAGCATTTT. Protein product: CASSPGGRNQPQHF.

This clone occurred a few times. The chain recombines TRBV30 with TRBJ2-7; D tentatively fits TRBD1 or TRBD2 (6 bases each). The ends were cut back, 4 bases at V and 7 bases at J, with 17 bases in the middle. This CDR3 is built from 13 residues. CDR1 and CDR2 (germline): GTSNPN, SVGIG (reference sequence). The CDR3 sequence: CAWKAPQGREQYF. The CDR3, as DNA: TGTGCCTGGAAGGCGCCTCAGGGGAGGGAGCAGTACTTC.